The source of this T cell receptor beta chain is a study of blood T cell repertoires in COVID-19. Background on the study: Acute and convalescent COVID-19 samples came from the United States, Italy and Spain. The analysed material was cDNA or gDNA that came from T cells, B-cell-depleted T cells, or PBMCs.

Trimming cost V 5 bases and J 4 bases; bases outside gene matches: 5. The CDR3 covers 14 residues. Germline V CDR1 and CDR2: MDHEN, SYDVKM. Original handling: Amplification from reference gene primers served as the basis for estimated nucleated cell counts. The data were produced by immunoSEQ multiplex PCR, yet TCRdb's version contains in-frame clones alone and is incomplete. V, J and clone size reflect that table, while D and trimming were determined from the DNA. The sample lists more than 85,000 clones, 75% to 85% seen once, with 7.9% in the top ten. The V and J genes are TRBV28 and TRBJ1-2; TRBD1 agrees at 9 bases. The sequence was collected from a woman of 80 years or more with active or convalescent COVID-19. Sequencing used peripheral blood. The CDR3 nucleotides read TGTGCCAGCAGTCCTGGACAGGGGAGCTATGGCTACACCTTC. This sequence encodes CASSPGQGSYGYTF.